This T cell receptor beta chain stems from a study of blood T cell repertoires in COVID-19. Study-wide context: In each case, the material was cDNA or gDNA derived from T cells, B-cell-depleted T cells, or PBMCs.

CDR1 and CDR2 from the germline V gene are SGHVS and FQNEAQ. V trimming: 6 bases; J trimming: 8 bases; junction bases outside the gene matches: 18. The CDR3 has 18 residues. In the original analysis: Reference gene primer amplification gave nucleated cell count estimates. The table came from immunoSEQ multiplex PCR; TCRdb's copy has only in-frame clones and leaves some out. The D gene and trimming were derived from the DNA, and the V and J assignments and clone size from that table. The sample has under 300,000 clones, roughly 80% seen once. This rearrangement joins TRBV7-8 to TRBJ1-6; 8 positions agree with TRBD1. Sequenced sample: peripheral blood. This clonotype was sampled from a woman under 30 with acute or convalescent COVID-19. CDR3 loop: CASRGHRQGALLDSPLHF. The DNA for the CDR3 is TGTGCCAGCAGGGGGCACCGGCAGGGGGCCCTATTGGATTCACCCCTCCACTTT.